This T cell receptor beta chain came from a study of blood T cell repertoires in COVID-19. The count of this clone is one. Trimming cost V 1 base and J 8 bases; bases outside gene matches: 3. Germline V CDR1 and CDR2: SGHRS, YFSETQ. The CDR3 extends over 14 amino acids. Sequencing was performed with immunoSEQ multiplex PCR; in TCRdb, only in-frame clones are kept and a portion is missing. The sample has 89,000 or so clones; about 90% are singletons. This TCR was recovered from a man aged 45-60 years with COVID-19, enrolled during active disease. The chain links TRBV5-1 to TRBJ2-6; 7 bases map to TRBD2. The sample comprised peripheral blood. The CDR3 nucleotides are TGCGCCAGCAGCTTGAGCGGGGTCACCAACGTCCTGACTTTC. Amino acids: CASSLSGVTNVLTF.